This T cell receptor beta chain was sequenced during a study of blood T cell repertoires in COVID-19. Germline assignment: CDR1 SNHLY and CDR2 FYNNEI. The germline V and J ends were trimmed by 0 bases and 7 bases, with 9 bases remaining between them. The CDR3 contains 13 residues. Sequencing was performed with immunoSEQ multiplex PCR; in TCRdb, only in-frame clones are kept and a portion is missing. The data show about 180,000 clones, roughly four fifths seen once. The rearrangement joins TRBV2 to TRBJ1-2; D not certain. The source material was peripheral blood. The receptor comes from a woman between 65 and 79 years old with COVID-19, enrolled during active disease. CDR3 sequence (DNA): TGTGCCAGCAGTGAAGCACGCGGGCCTGGCTACACCTTC. It is translated as CASSEARGPGYTF.